The rows below give T cell receptor beta chains drawn from one sample of a study of blood T cell repertoires in COVID-19. Libraries were prepared by immunoSEQ multiplex PCR; TCRdb keeps only in-frame clonotypes and omits some of them. This sample has 210,000 or so clones, with about four fifths found just once. Material: PBMCs or T cells enriched from blood (not recorded which). These receptors all come from a woman between 45 and 60 years old who had been exposed to COVID-19. Each CDR3 is given with its conserved first and last residue. The D gene is left open where the match is weak. Only part of the rows carry a size: once, few, many, or a class if the clone is expanded.

>.|TRBV15|.|TRBJ1-1
TGTGCCACCAGCAGAGAATGGGGGACAGAAGCTTTCTTT
CATSREWGTEAFF
>.|TRBV5-1|.|TRBJ1-4
TGCGCCAGCAGCTCTACAGGGAGTACGAATGAAAAACTGTTTTTT
CASSSTGSTNEKLFF
>.|TRBV9|.|TRBJ2-2
TGTGCCAGCAGCGTAGAAGTGGAGTGGGCCGGGGAGCTGTTTTTT
CASSVEVEWAGELFF
>TRBD1|TRBV5-1|.|TRBJ1-2
TGCGCCAGCAGCTTGGCTCCGGCAGGGGGCTATGGCTACACCTTC
CASSLAPAGGYGYTF
>.|TRBV5-1|.|TRBJ1-2
TGCGCCAGCAGCTTGCAGGTATCTAACTATGGCTACACCTTC
CASSLQVSNYGYTF
>TRBD2|TRBV9|.|TRBJ2-7
TGTGCCAGCAGCGTAGGAGCGGGGAGCTCCTACGAGCAGTACTTC
CASSVGAGSSYEQYF
>TRBD2|TRBV27|.|TRBJ2-4
TGTGCCAGCAGTTTATCGCCTTCGGGGGGAGCCAAAAACATTCAGTACTTC
CASSLSPSGGAKNIQYF
>TRBD2|TRBV28|once|TRBJ2-3
TGTGCCAGCGCGGGAGGGGGCACTCGAAGGGCGCAGTATTTT
CASAGGGTRRAQYF
>.|TRBV6-4|few|TRBJ1-1
TGTGCCAGCACCTCCTGGGGCATTTTATCGAACACTGAAGCTTTCTTT
CASTSWGILSNTEAFF
>TRBD2|TRBV2|.|TRBJ2-1
TGTGCCAGCAGTGAACCCGGGGGGGCCTCCTACAATGAGCAGTTCTTC
CASSEPGGASYNEQFF